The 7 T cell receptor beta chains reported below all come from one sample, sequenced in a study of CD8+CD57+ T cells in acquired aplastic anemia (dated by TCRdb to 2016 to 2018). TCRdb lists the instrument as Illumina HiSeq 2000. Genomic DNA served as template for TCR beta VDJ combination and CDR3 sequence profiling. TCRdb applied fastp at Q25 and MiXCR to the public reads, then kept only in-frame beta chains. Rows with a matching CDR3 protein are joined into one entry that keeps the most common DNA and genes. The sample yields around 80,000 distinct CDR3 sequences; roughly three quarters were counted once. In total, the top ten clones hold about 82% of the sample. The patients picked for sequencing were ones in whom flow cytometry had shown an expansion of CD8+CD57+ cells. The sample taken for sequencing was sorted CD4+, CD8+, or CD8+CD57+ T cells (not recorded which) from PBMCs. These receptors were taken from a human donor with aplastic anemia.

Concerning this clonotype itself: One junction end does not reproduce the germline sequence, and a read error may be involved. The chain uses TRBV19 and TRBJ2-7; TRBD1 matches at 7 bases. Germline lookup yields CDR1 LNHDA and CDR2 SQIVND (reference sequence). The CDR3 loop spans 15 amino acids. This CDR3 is CVSSQSTGLRYEQYF. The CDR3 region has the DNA TGTGTCAGTAGCCAATCGACAGGGTTGAGATACGAGCAGTACTTC.

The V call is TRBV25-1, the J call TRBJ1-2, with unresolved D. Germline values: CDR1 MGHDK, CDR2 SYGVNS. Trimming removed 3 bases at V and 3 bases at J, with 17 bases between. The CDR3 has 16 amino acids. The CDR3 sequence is CASSDSHGRLDYGYTF. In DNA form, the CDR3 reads TGTGCCAGCAGTGATTCCCATGGACGGCTGGACTATGGCTACACCTTC.

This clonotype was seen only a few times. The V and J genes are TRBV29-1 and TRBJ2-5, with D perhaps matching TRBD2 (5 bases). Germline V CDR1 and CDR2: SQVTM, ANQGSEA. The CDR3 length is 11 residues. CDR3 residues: CSYGVQETQYF. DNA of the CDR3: TGCAGTTACGGGGTTCAAGAGACCCAGTACTTC.

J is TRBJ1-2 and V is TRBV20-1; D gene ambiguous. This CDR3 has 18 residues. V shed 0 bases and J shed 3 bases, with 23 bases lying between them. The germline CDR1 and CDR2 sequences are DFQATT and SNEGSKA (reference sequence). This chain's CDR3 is CSARDQVIDGKPHYGYTF. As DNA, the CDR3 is TGCAGTGCTAGAGATCAAGTAATTGACGGCAAGCCGCACTATGGCTACACCTTC.

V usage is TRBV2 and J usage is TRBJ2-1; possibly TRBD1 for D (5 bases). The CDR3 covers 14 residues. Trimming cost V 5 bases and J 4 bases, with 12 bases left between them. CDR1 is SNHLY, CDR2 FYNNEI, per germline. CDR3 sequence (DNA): TGTGCCAGCAGTCCCCTGGGGCCTTACAATGAGCAGTTCTTC. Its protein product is CASSPLGPYNEQFF.

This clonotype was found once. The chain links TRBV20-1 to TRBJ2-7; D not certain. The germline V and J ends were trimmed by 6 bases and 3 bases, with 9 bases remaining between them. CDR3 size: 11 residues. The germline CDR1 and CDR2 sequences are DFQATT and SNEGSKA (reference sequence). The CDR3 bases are TGCAGTGCAGGACGGATCTACGAGCAGTACTTC. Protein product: CSAGRIYEQYF.

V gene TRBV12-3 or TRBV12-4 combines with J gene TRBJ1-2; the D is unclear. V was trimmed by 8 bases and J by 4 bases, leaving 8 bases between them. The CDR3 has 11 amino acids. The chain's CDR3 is CASGLGYGYTF. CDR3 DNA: TGTGCCAGCGGCTTGGGCTATGGCTACACCTTC.